These T cell receptor beta chains were read from a single sample in a study of T cell changes during pregnancy in multiple sclerosis. Sequenced by immunoSEQ multiplex PCR; TCRdb stores in-frame clones only, minus some. This sample carries under 70,000 clones, around 91% of them seen once, and the ten largest clones take 2.2%. Sample: peripheral blood, taken in the third trimester of pregnancy. The receptors here all came from a female donor in good health, enrolled as a control in a pregnancy study. Each CDR3 is given with its conserved first and last residue. D genes are given only for firm matches. Clone size, where shown, is once, few, many, or a class for clones that have expanded.

D	J	V	length	size	CDR3	DNA
TRBD1	TRBJ2-2	TRBV27	16	.	CASSWGQLANTGELFF	TGTGCCAGCAGTTGGGGACAGTTGGCGAACACCGGGGAGCTGTTTTTT
TRBD2	TRBJ2-1	TRBV4-1	14	.	CASSQEDRTSRQFF	TGCGCCAGCAGCCAAGAGGACCGGACTAGCCGGCAGTTCTTC
.	TRBJ2-1	TRBV2	15	.	CASTVALRGYNEQFF	TGTGCCAGCACCGTGGCCCTCAGGGGTTACAATGAGCAGTTCTTC
.	TRBJ2-7	TRBV6-1	14	once	CASSENSLTYEQYF	TGTGCCAGCAGTGAAAACTCCCTGACCTACGAGCAGTACTTC
TRBD1	TRBJ2-2	TRBV4-1	15	.	CASSQEDRDDGELFF	TGCGCCAGCAGCCAAGAGGACAGGGATGACGGGGAGCTGTTTTTT
.	TRBJ2-7	TRBV27	14	.	CASSLDRSNYEQYF	TGTGCCAGCAGTTTAGACAGGTCAAACTACGAGCAGTACTTC
.	TRBJ2-7	TRBV5-1	14	.	CASSLAGGTGEQYF	TGCGCCAGCAGCTTGGCCGGGGGTACCGGGGAGCAGTACTTC
TRBD1	TRBJ2-7	TRBV13	15	.	CASSLGTGGSYEQYF	TGTGCCAGCAGCTTAGGAACAGGGGGCTCCTACGAGCAGTACTTC
.	TRBJ1-2	TRBV6-1	10	.	CASRGGAYTF	TGTGCCAGCAGGGGGGGGGCCTACACCTTC
.	TRBJ1-5	TRBV18	15	.	CASSPRAYSNQPQHF	TGTGCCAGCTCACCGCGAGCCTATAGCAATCAGCCCCAGCATTTT
.	TRBJ1-2	TRBV28	13	.	CASSLPQARGYTF	TGTGCCAGCAGTTTGCCCCAGGCTCGCGGCTACACCTTC
.	TRBJ2-5	TRBV30	14	.	CAWSVLGSQETQYF	TGTGCCTGGAGTGTACTGGGCAGCCAAGAGACCCAGTACTTC
TRBD2	TRBJ2-2	TRBV5-1	14	.	CACRLAVNTGELFF	TGCGCCTGCCGACTAGCGGTGAACACCGGGGAGCTGTTTTTT
.	TRBJ1-2	TRBV6-1	13	.	CASREERNYGYTF	TGTGCCAGCAGGGAGGAAAGAAACTATGGCTACACCTTC
.	TRBJ2-7	TRBV9	14	.	CASSVDPGSHEQYF	TGTGCCAGCAGCGTAGATCCAGGGTCCCACGAGCAGTACTTC
TRBD1	TRBJ2-7	TRBV15	14	.	CATSGDRESDEQYF	TGTGCCACCAGCGGGGACAGGGAATCGGACGAGCAGTACTTC
TRBD1	TRBJ2-1	TRBV28	15	.	CASRGDRESYNEQFF	TGTGCCAGCAGGGGGGACAGGGAGTCCTACAATGAGCAGTTCTTC
.	TRBJ2-3	TRBV5-4	14	.	CASSGNALADTQYF	TGTGCCAGCAGCGGCAATGCGCTAGCAGATACGCAGTATTTT
.	TRBJ1-5	TRBV9	13	.	CASSVGQNQPQHF	TGTGCCAGCAGCGTAGGCCAGAATCAGCCCCAGCATTTT
TRBD2	TRBJ2-1	TRBV25-1	16	.	CASSEYGLAGGGEQFF	TGTGCCAGCAGTGAATATGGGCTAGCGGGAGGGGGTGAGCAGTTCTTC
TRBD2	TRBJ2-7	TRBV9	15	.	CASSDPLSGSYEQYF	TGTGCCAGCAGCGACCCCCTCAGCGGGAGCTACGAGCAGTACTTC
.	TRBJ1-3	TRBV19	14	few	CASRAVSSGNTIYF	TGTGCCAGTAGGGCGGTCAGCTCTGGAAACACCATATATTTT
TRBD1	TRBJ1-1	TRBV30	14	once	CAWRRQGADTEAFF	TGTGCCTGGAGACGACAGGGTGCCGACACTGAAGCTTTCTTT
TRBD2	TRBJ2-2	TRBV29-1	15	.	CSVRGTSGATGELFF	TGCAGCGTCCGGGGGACTAGCGGAGCCACCGGGGAGCTGTTTTTT
.	TRBJ2-7	TRBV15	16	once	CATSSRRGSAPYEQYF	TGTGCCACCAGCAGTAGAAGGGGGAGTGCGCCCTACGAGCAGTACTTC
.	TRBJ1-1	TRBV6-6	13	.	CASSYSTGTEAFF	TGTGCCAGCAGTTACTCGACGGGTACTGAAGCTTTCTTT
TRBD1	TRBJ2-7	TRBV7-2	19	.	CASSLGPDRGPLGLYEQYF	TGTGCCAGCAGCCTCGGACCGGACAGGGGGCCCCTCGGCCTCTACGAGCAGTACTTC
TRBD1	TRBJ1-5	TRBV5-1	14	.	CASSLGQGDQPQHF	TGCGCCAGCAGCTTGGGACAGGGAGATCAGCCCCAGCATTTT
.	TRBJ2-7	TRBV5-6	15	.	CASSLGAGLRYEQYF	TGTGCCAGCAGCTTGGGTGCCGGACTCCGTTACGAGCAGTACTTC
.	TRBJ2-1	TRBV7-8	15	.	CASSLALAEYNEQFF	TGTGCCAGCAGCTTAGCCTTGGCGGAGTACAATGAGCAGTTCTTC
.	TRBJ1-6	TRBV18	16	few	CASSPPTGGLASPLHF	TGTGCCAGCTCACCACCGACAGGCGGTCTCGCTTCACCCCTCCACTTT
.	TRBJ1-4	TRBV9	15	once	CASSVEGGAREKLFF	TGTGCCAGCAGCGTGGAGGGAGGGGCGCGTGAAAAACTGTTTTTT
.	TRBJ2-5	TRBV15	16	.	CATSRVPDSLRETQYF	TGTGCCACCAGCAGAGTTCCCGACAGCCTAAGAGAGACCCAGTACTTC
.	TRBJ2-2	TRBV11-2	16	.	CASSLISLVVGGELFF	TGTGCCAGCAGCTTAATAAGTCTAGTCGTAGGCGGGGAGCTGTTTTTT
TRBD2	TRBJ2-7	TRBV6-1	14	.	CASSSVLAGYEQYF	TGTGCCAGCAGTAGTGTACTAGCGGGTTACGAGCAGTACTTC
TRBD1	TRBJ1-1	TRBV6-4	15	.	CASSVSTGSGTEAFF	TGTGCCAGCAGTGTCTCGACAGGGTCGGGCACTGAAGCTTTCTTT
.	TRBJ1-2	TRBV9	14	.	CASSVAGGDYGYTF	TGTGCCAGCAGCGTAGCGGGGGGAGACTATGGCTACACCTTC
.	TRBJ2-3	TRBV29-1	13	.	CSVGDIVADTQYF	TGCAGCGTTGGGGACATAGTCGCAGATACGCAGTATTTT
.	TRBJ1-1	TRBV2	14	.	CAIPARGANTEAFF	TGTGCCATCCCAGCGCGGGGGGCGAACACTGAAGCTTTCTTT
.	TRBJ1-1	TRBV15	13	.	CATSSTGPTEAFF	TGTGCCACCAGCTCTACAGGGCCAACTGAAGCTTTCTTT
TRBD1	TRBJ1-2	TRBV6-5	13	.	CASSSTGNYGYTF	TGTGCCAGCAGTTCGACAGGGAACTATGGCTACACCTTC
.	TRBJ2-1	TRBV15	13	.	CATGPSRLNEQFF	TGTGCCACCGGCCCTAGTCGCCTCAATGAGCAGTTCTTC
TRBD2	TRBJ2-7	TRBV5-1	17	.	CASSPRPNLAGGYEQYF	TGCGCCAGCAGCCCCCGCCCCAATCTAGCGGGTGGCTACGAGCAGTACTTC
.	TRBJ1-2	TRBV4-1	18	.	CASSQDRSAQEQTAGYTF	TGCGCCAGCAGCCAAGATCGATCGGCTCAGGAACAGACGGCTGGCTACACCTTC